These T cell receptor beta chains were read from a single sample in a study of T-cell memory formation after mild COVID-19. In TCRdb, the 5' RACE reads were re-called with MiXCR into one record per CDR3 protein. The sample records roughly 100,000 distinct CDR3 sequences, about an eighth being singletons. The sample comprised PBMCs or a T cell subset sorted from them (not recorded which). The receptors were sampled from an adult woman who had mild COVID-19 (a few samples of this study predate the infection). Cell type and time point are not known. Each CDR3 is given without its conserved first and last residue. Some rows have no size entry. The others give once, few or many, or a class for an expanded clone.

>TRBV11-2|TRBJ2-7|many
ASSPGRDSAYEQY
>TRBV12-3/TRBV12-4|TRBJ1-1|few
ASSKQDLNTEAF
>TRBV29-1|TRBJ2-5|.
SVVWGEETQY
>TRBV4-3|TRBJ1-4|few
ASSQDQGQGGEKLF
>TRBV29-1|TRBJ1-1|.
SVSGGAPNTEAF
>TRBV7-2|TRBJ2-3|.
ASSSLTSGSADTQY
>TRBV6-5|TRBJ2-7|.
ASSPHGSNLYEQY
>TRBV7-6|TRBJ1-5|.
ASSLAPVGQPQH
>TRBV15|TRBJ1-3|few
ATSRDRGSGNTIY
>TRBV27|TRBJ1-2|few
ASSNGEYGYT
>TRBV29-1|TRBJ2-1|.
SGLLDRLEQF
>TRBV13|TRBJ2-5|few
ASSSDRAETQY
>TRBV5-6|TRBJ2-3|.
ASTRPASTDTQY
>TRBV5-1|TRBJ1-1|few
ASSLYQGTNTEAF
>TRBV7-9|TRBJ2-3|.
ASSLEVGATDTQY
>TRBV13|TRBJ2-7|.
ASSTTSYEQY
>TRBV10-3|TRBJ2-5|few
AISDVGTSGIQETQY
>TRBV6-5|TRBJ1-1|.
ASSYVQGVSDTEAF
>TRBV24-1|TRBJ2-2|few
ATSDWEQGPRGTGELF